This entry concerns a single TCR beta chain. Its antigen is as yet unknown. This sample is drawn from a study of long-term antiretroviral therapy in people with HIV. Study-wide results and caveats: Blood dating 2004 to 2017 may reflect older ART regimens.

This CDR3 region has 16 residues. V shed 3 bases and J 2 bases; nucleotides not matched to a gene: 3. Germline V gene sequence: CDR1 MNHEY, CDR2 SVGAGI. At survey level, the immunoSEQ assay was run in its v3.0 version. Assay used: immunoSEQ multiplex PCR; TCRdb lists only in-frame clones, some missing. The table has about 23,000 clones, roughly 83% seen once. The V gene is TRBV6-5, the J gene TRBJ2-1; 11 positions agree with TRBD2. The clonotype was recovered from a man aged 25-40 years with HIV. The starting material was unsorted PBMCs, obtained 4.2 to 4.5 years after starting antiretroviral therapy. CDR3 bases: TGTGCCAGCAGTTATATTAGCGGGAGGGCCTACAATGAGCAGTTCTTC. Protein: CASSYISGRAYNEQFF.